This T cell receptor (beta chain) was sequenced in a study of blood T cell repertoires in COVID-19. The overall study: The United States, Italy and Spain provided the acute and convalescent COVID-19 samples.

This table comes from immunoSEQ multiplex PCR, and its TCRdb copy is limited to in-frame clones, with some not included. The repertoire holds about 200,000 clones, with nearly 90% as singletons. Enrollees, roughly 18 to 90 years old, lived in 24 US areas. Clinical history reported by participants formed the basis on which cohorts were assigned. What was sequenced was PBMCs or T cells enriched from blood (not recorded which). This TCR came from a woman younger than 45 with acute COVID-19.

The CDR3 loop is CASSPSGLETQYF. CDR3 DNA: TGTGCCAGCTCACCTAGTGGTCTGGAGACCCAGTACTTC. The rearrangement links TRBV18 to TRBJ2-5, with D uncertain. The V end was cut by 3 bases, the J end by 5 bases, with 10 bases between. The CDR3 sequence is 13 residues long. Germline CDR1 reads KGHSH; CDR2 reads LQKENI.